A selection of T cell receptor beta chains follows, all from one sample in a study of shared clonotypes between healthy human individuals. Here immunoSEQ multiplex PCR was the method, and the copy in TCRdb shows in-frame clones only, minus some. The table lists millions of clones, around 93% of them singletons, with under 2% in the top ten. The sample taken for sequencing was naive CD8+ T cells from PBMCs. The receptors derive from a man between 18 and 35 years old in good health. Some clones in this sample may be carry-over from other donors' samples. Both conserved end residues are part of each CDR3. A D gene is named only where the DNA matches it firmly. Some rows mark clone size as missing; the rest say once, few, many or name a class of expanded clone.

. TRBJ1-5 . TRBV28 TGTGCCAGCAGTTTACGGACGGACTGGGTCGTGCAGCCCCAGCATTTT CASSLRTDWVVQPQHF
. TRBJ2-4 . TRBV4-1 TGCGCCAGCAGGGAAGCGCGGACCGAAAACATTCAGTACTTC CASREARTENIQYF
few TRBJ1-2 . TRBV29-1 TGCAGCGTTGAACCCCCGGATGGCTACACCTTC CSVEPPDGYTF
. TRBJ2-7 TRBD2 TRBV27 TGTGCCAGCAGTCCCCATACTAGCGGGGCCCCCTACGAGCAGTACTTC CASSPHTSGAPYEQYF
. TRBJ2-7 . TRBV6-6 TGTGCCAGCAGTTACTCCAGGGTGTACGAGCAGTACTTC CASSYSRVYEQYF
few TRBJ2-1 TRBD2 TRBV5-4 TGTGCCAGCAGCTTGCCCGGGACTAGCGGGAGTAAAGAGCAGTTCTTC CASSLPGTSGSKEQFF
. TRBJ2-3 . TRBV29-1 TGCAGCGTTGTCAAGGGTAGCACAGATACGCAGTATTTT CSVVKGSTDTQYF
. TRBJ2-5 . TRBV19 TGTGCCAGTAGTATAGACGGGTCCAACCGGGAGACCCAGTACTTC CASSIDGSNRETQYF
. TRBJ1-5 . TRBV4-2 TGTGCCAGCAGCCAAGAAAGCTACAGGTTAGATAGCAATCAGCCCCAGCATTTT CASSQESYRLDSNQPQHF
. TRBJ2-7 TRBD1 TRBV9 TGTGCCAGCAGCGAAGACAGGGGGCACGAGCAGTACTTC CASSEDRGHEQYF
. TRBJ2-7 TRBD2 TRBV28 TGTGCCAGCAGTGTAGCGGGCGCCTACGAGCAGTACTTC CASSVAGAYEQYF
few TRBJ1-2 . TRBV28 TGTGCCAGCTTGGACAGCTATGGCTACACCTTC CASLDSYGYTF
. TRBJ2-7 . TRBV9 TGTGCCAGCAGCGTAGATACGGGGGCACTCCGCTACGAGCAGTACTTC CASSVDTGALRYEQYF
once TRBJ2-7 . TRBV5-6 TGTGCCAGCAGCGGGTTTGTCAGAGCCTACGAGCAGTACTTC CASSGFVRAYEQYF
. TRBJ2-3 TRBD2 TRBV27 TGTGCCAGCAGTATCCTGACTAGCTCCGCAGATACGCAGTATTTT CASSILTSSADTQYF
. TRBJ2-1 TRBD2 TRBV29-1 TGCAGCGTAGGAGGACTAGCGGGTTCGTACTACAATGAGCAGTTCTTC CSVGGLAGSYYNEQFF
. TRBJ2-7 TRBD1 TRBV5-1 TGCGCCAGCAGCTTCAGGGGGAAGGGCGAGCAGTACTTC CASSFRGKGEQYF
. TRBJ2-1 . TRBV9 TGTGCCAGCAGCGTAGAGTTCTCCTACAATGAGCAGTTCTTC CASSVEFSYNEQFF
. TRBJ2-7 . TRBV7-8 TGTGCCAGCAGCTTAGCGCACGCCGGGGAGCAGTACTTC CASSLAHAGEQYF
. TRBJ1-1 TRBD1 TRBV5-4 TGTGCCAGCAGCGGCGACAGGGAAATGGAGACTGAAGCTTTCTTT CASSGDREMETEAFF
few TRBJ2-1 . TRBV30 TGTGCCGCCCAAGGTGTGACGGGAGCGCCTCTCTTC CAAQGVTGAPLF